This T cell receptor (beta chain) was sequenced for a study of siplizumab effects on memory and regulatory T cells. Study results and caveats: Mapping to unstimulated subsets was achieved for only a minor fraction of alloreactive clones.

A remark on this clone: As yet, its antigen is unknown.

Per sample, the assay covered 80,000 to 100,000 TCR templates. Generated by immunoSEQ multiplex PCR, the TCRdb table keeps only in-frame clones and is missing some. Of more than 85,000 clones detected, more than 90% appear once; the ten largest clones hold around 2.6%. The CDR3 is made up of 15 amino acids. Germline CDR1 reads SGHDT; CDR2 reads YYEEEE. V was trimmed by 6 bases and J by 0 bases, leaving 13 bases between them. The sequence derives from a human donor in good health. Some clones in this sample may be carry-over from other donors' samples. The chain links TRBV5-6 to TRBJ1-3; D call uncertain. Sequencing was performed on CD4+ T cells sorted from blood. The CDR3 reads CASTHSPSSGNTIYF. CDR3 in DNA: TGTGCCAGCACCCACAGCCCGAGCTCTGGAAACACCATATATTTT.